Below are 9 T cell receptor beta chains sequenced from a single sample in a study of response to subunit inactivated influenza vaccine. TCRdb re-derived calls from the RT-PCR reads in MiXCR, one entry per CDR3 protein. The data hold about 620,000 distinct CDR3 sequences, with about an eighth observed a single time. Sequenced material: PBMCs from blood, taken on the day of vaccination. The receptors come from a man over 45 who received an inactivated influenza vaccine.

This clonotype was observed many times. The rearrangement joins TRBV9 to TRBJ2-2; no reliable D call. CDR1 is SGDLS, CDR2 YYNGEE, per germline. Trimming removed 2 bases from V and 0 bases from J, with 5 bases in between. The CDR3 sequence is 14 residues long. As DNA, the CDR3 is TGTGCCAGCAGCGTCTCAGCGAACACCGGGGAGCTGTTTTTT. Protein: CASSVSANTGELFF.

This clonotype was seen many times. The chain combines TRBV12-3 or TRBV12-4 with TRBJ2-7; TRBD1 or TRBD2 may be the D gene (6 bases each). There are 15 residues in the CDR3. With 1 base removed from V and 2 bases from J, the gap between germline ends came to 12 bases. The CDR3 DNA reads TGTGCCAGCAGTTTAGAGGGGGGACGCACCTACGAGCAGTACTTC. The encoded protein is CASSLEGGRTYEQYF.

This chain uses TRBV20-1 with TRBJ1-2, with TRBD1 matching 8 bases. This CDR3 comprises 15 residues. V lost 3 bases and J lost 5; bases outside the gene matches: 11. Germline values: CDR1 DFQATT, CDR2 SNEGSKA (reference sequence). CDR3 loop: CSARIGRTGLYGYTF. For the CDR3, the DNA is TGCAGTGCTAGGATCGGTCGGACAGGGCTATATGGCTACACCTTC.

This sequence joins TRBV12-3 or TRBV12-4 and TRBJ2-2, with D possibly called TRBD1 or TRBD2 (5 bases each). The CDR3 consists of 16 residues. Trimming removed 1 base at V and 1 base at J, with 10 bases between. CDR3 amino acids: CASSLGGRMNTGELFF. CDR3 DNA sequence: TGTGCCAGCAGTTTAGGGGGACGGATGAACACCGGGGAGCTGTTTTTT.

The chain carries TRBV12-3 or TRBV12-4 and TRBJ2-2, with D possibly TRBD2 on 7 matching bases. The CDR3 is made up of 15 amino acids. With 6 bases removed from V and 9 bases from J, the gap between germline ends came to 20 bases. This CDR3 is CASSPGLGGLRELFF. The CDR3 coding sequence is TGTGCCAGCAGCCCAGGACTAGGGGGATTGAGGGAGCTGTTTTTT.

The rearrangement uses TRBV2 and TRBJ2-7; D gene unclear. Trimming shortened V by 3 bases and J by 7 bases, and 10 bases separated the two germline ends. Germline lookup yields CDR1 SNHLY and CDR2 FYNNEI. This CDR3 is 12 amino acids long. The CDR3 nucleotides read TGTGCCAGCAGTGATAGTGTGAGAGAGCAGTACTTC. The encoded protein is CASSDSVREQYF. The full variable domain, with the rest looked up from reference TRBV2 and TRBJ2-7, is EPEVTQTPSHQVTQMGQEVILRCVPISNHLYFYWYRQILGQKVEFLVSFYNNEISEKSEIFDDQFSVERPDGSNFTLKIRSTKLEDSAMYFCASSDSVREQYFGPGTRLTVT.

This clonotype came up many times. This chain connects TRBV29-1 to TRBJ2-1; 10 bases fit TRBD2. This CDR3 comprises 14 residues. Germline trimming cut 2 bases from V and 8 bases from J; bases unmatched to any gene: 6. Germline values: CDR1 SQVTM, CDR2 ANQGSEA. The DNA for the CDR3 is TGCAGCGTTGAAACCCCTAGCGGGGGCTATGAGCAGTTCTTC. Amino acids: CSVETPSGGYEQFF.

This chain joins TRBV30 and TRBJ2-5; TRBD2 matches at 7 bases. J gave up 5 bases and V 3 bases, and 9 bases lay outside the gene matches. Germline values: CDR1 GTSNPN, CDR2 SVGIG (reference sequence). The CDR3 contains 14 residues. The CDR3 loop reads CAWSTRGGDETQYF. The CDR3 DNA reads TGTGCCTGGAGCACACGGGGAGGGGATGAGACCCAGTACTTC.

This clonotype was counted only a few times. The chain is built from TRBV4-1 and TRBJ2-1, with TRBD2 matching over 9 bases. Germline CDR1 is MGHRA and CDR2 is YSYEKL. Losses at the gene ends were 1 base for V and 0 bases for J; bases not matched to a gene: 13. The CDR3 extends over 20 amino acids. The CDR3: CASSQGGTSGWASSYNEQFF. CDR3 sequence (DNA): TGCGCCAGCAGCCAAGGGGGTACTAGCGGGTGGGCCAGCTCCTACAATGAGCAGTTCTTC.